This T cell receptor beta chain was documented in a study of blood T cells in healthy people across ages. The study, taken as a whole, reports: Comparison with aged donors showed that long-lived donors had more naive CD4+ cells and higher diversity.

With a J-beta primer mix and a sample-barcoded 5' primer, a second PCR ran about 7 to 12 cycles. TCRdb analysed the 5' RACE reads with MiXCR anew, one entry per CDR3 protein. The table records hundreds of thousands of distinct CDR3 sequences, roughly 44% of them present only once. A remark on this clonotype: Antigen: not known.

From germline, CDR1 is SGHNT and CDR2 YYREEE (reference sequence). CDR3 length: 15 amino acids. V was cut by 4 bases and J by 4 bases, with 15 bases left in between. The specimen sequenced was blood. The genes are TRBV5-4 and TRBJ2-1; a possible D gene is TRBD2 (6 bases). The receptor's source is a man aged 60 to 75 in good health. The CDR3 DNA is TGTGCCAGCAGCCCGGGACTCCGTCCATACAATGAGCAGTTCTTC. This gives the protein CASSPGLRPYNEQFF.